Presented here are 2 T cell receptor beta chains from one specimen sequenced in a study of T cell repertoires and HLA-DP antigens. Their specific antigens are unknown. Libraries were prepared by immunoSEQ multiplex PCR; TCRdb keeps only in-frame clonotypes and omits some of them. In the table there are about 120,000 clones, over 90% of which are singletons. The sequenced sample was CD4+ T cells from PBMCs. The receptors derive from a woman younger than 35 in good health and CMV-seronegative.

The chain couples TRBV6-1 to TRBJ2-6; tentatively, D is TRBD2 (5 bases). This CDR3 is built from 15 residues. CDR1 is MNHNS, CDR2 SASEGT, per germline. Trimming removed 7 bases at V and 2 bases at J, with 12 bases between. This CDR3 is CASKRTGTGANVLTF. The CDR3 region has the DNA TGTGCCAGCAAGAGGACGGGAACTGGGGCCAACGTCCTGACTTTC.

V gene TRBV4-1 combines with J gene TRBJ2-7; 7 bases fit TRBD2. Trimming at V came to 1 base and at J to 7 bases, leaving 1 base not matched to a gene. Germline V gene sequence: CDR1 MGHRA, CDR2 YSYEKL. This CDR3 region has 12 residues. As DNA, the CDR3 is TGCGCCAGCAGCCAAGGGGGAGGGGAGCAGTACTTC. Its protein product is CASSQGGGEQYF.